The rows below give T cell receptor beta chains drawn from one sample of a study of CD8+ T cells in alopecia areata. The data were produced by immunoSEQ multiplex PCR, yet TCRdb's version contains in-frame clones alone and is incomplete. The top ten clones hold over 0.55% of a sample with approximately 170,000 clones, 50% to 60% of them seen once. The sequences come from CD4+ T cells sorted from blood, collected at week 4, from a patient treated with tofacitinib. The receptors here all came from a human donor with alopecia areata. Both conserved end residues are part of each CDR3. The D gene is left open where the match is weak. The size of a clone is reported for some rows only, either as once, few or many, or as a class for expanded clones.

len | d_gene | j_gene | v_gene | abundance | CDR3aa | CDR3nt
14 | . | TRBJ2-2 | TRBV29-1 | few | CSVAVQLNTGELFF | TGCAGCGTTGCGGTCCAGCTGAACACCGGGGAGCTGTTTTTT
18 | TRBD2 | TRBJ2-1 | TRBV7-9 | . | CASSFQRSGSREHNEQFF | TGTGCCAGCAGCTTTCAACGTAGCGGGAGTCGGGAACACAATGAGCAGTTCTTC
16 | . | TRBJ2-6 | TRBV29-1 | . | CSAALGFSSGANVLTF | TGCAGCGCAGCCCTGGGATTCTCCTCTGGGGCCAACGTCCTGACTTTC
13 | TRBD1 | TRBJ1-2 | TRBV15 | . | CATSTDRAYGYTF | TGTGCCACCAGCACCGACAGGGCTTATGGCTACACCTTC
15 | TRBD2 | TRBJ2-3 | TRBV7-2 | . | CASSLQAGGSRTQYF | TGTGCCAGCAGCTTACAAGCGGGGGGGAGCCGTACGCAGTATTTT
14 | TRBD2 | TRBJ2-7 | TRBV30 | . | CAWTVGGSTYEQYF | TGTGCCTGGACGGTTGGCGGGAGCACCTACGAGCAGTACTTC
16 | TRBD2 | TRBJ2-1 | TRBV9 | . | CASSPVGTSGSYEQFF | TGTGCCAGCAGCCCAGTTGGCACTAGCGGGAGCTATGAGCAGTTCTTC
12 | TRBD1 | TRBJ1-2 | TRBV30 | . | CAWTGGDYGYTF | TGTGCCTGGACAGGGGGCGACTATGGCTACACCTTC
13 | . | TRBJ1-2 | TRBV7-9 | . | CASSYSVLEGYTF | TGTGCCAGCAGCTACAGCGTACTTGAGGGCTACACCTTC
13 | . | TRBJ1-1 | TRBV18 | . | CASSPPLGSEAFF | TGTGCCAGCTCACCACCGCTTGGAAGTGAAGCTTTCTTT
14 | . | TRBJ1-1 | TRBV10-1 | few | CASSGGLGNTEAFF | TGCGCCAGCAGTGGGGGACTAGGGAACACTGAAGCTTTCTTT
13 | . | TRBJ2-1 | TRBV25-1 | . | CASSEVGGGEQFF | TGTGCCAGCAGTGAGGTCGGAGGGGGTGAGCAGTTCTTC
14 | TRBD2 | TRBJ2-7 | TRBV5-1 | . | CASSTGLASNEQYF | TGCGCCAGCAGCACCGGACTAGCGTCCAACGAGCAGTACTTC
11 | . | TRBJ1-5 | TRBV28 | . | CASAGMGPQHF | TGTGCCAGCGCAGGGATGGGCCCCCAGCATTTT
16 | TRBD1 | TRBJ2-1 | TRBV5-1 | . | CASSFRRQGNYNEQFF | TGCGCCAGCAGCTTTCGCCGACAGGGTAACTACAATGAGCAGTTCTTC
15 | TRBD1 | TRBJ2-3 | TRBV9 | . | CASSALQGATDTQYF | TGTGCCAGCAGCGCCCTACAGGGGGCCACAGATACGCAGTATTTT
14 | . | TRBJ2-3 | TRBV30 | . | CAWSRRRGSDTQYF | TGTGCCTGGAGTCGTAGAAGGGGCTCAGATACGCAGTATTTT
13 | . | TRBJ1-2 | TRBV11-2 | . | CASSGDNNYGYTF | TGTGCCAGCAGCGGGGACAACAACTATGGCTACACCTTC
15 | TRBD1 | TRBJ2-2 | TRBV25-1 | . | CASNTGGTNTGELFF | TGTGCCAGCAACACAGGGGGTACGAACACCGGGGAGCTGTTTTTT
16 | . | TRBJ1-1 | TRBV18 | . | CASSPQRRITNTEAFF | TGTGCCAGCTCCCCACAAAGACGGATCACAAACACTGAAGCTTTCTTT
14 | . | TRBJ1-5 | TRBV30 | . | CAWSTGSSNQPQHF | TGTGCCTGGAGTACAGGGAGTAGCAATCAGCCCCAGCATTTT
16 | . | TRBJ2-3 | TRBV28 | . | CASRSGTPLSTDTQYF | TGTGCCAGCAGATCTGGGACTCCTCTTTCCACAGATACGCAGTATTTT
11 | . | TRBJ1-2 | TRBV30 | . | CAWGRVYGYTF | TGTGCCTGGGGCAGGGTCTATGGCTACACCTTC
16 | TRBD2 | TRBJ2-2 | TRBV27 | . | CASSLMGLAGPGELFF | TGTGCCAGCAGTTTAATGGGACTAGCGGGACCCGGGGAGCTGTTTTTT
15 | TRBD2 | TRBJ2-1 | TRBV4-1 | . | CASSPGLAGYNEQFF | TGCGCCAGCAGCCCGGGACTAGCGGGATACAATGAGCAGTTCTTC
15 | . | TRBJ1-1 | TRBV7-8 | . | CASSLIGTRGTEAFF | TGTGCCAGCAGCCTTATTGGGACCCGGGGAACTGAAGCTTTCTTT
13 | . | TRBJ1-1 | TRBV29-1 | . | CSAAKGGSTEAFF | TGCAGCGCCGCCAAAGGAGGATCCACTGAAGCTTTCTTT
14 | . | TRBJ2-7 | TRBV5-6 | few | CASSLIGGTPEQYF | TGTGCCAGCAGCTTGATCGGGGGAACCCCCGAGCAGTACTTC
14 | . | TRBJ2-7 | TRBV30 | few | CAWTRPGSSYEQYF | TGTGCCTGGACTCGTCCCGGGTCTTCCTACGAGCAGTACTTC
12 | . | TRBJ2-7 | TRBV19 | few | CASSIWTGEQYF | TGTGCCAGTAGTATCTGGACGGGCGAGCAGTACTTC
17 | TRBD2 | TRBJ2-5 | TRBV5-1 | . | CASSPVGNSGRQETQYF | TGCGCCAGCAGCCCGGTGGGCAATAGCGGGAGGCAAGAGACCCAGTACTTC
13 | . | TRBJ1-2 | TRBV29-1 | . | CSVAVGLTGGYTF | TGCAGCGTTGCAGTAGGTCTCACGGGTGGCTACACCTTC
14 | . | TRBJ2-3 | TRBV25-1 | . | CASSDLAGADTQYF | TGTGCCAGCAGTGACCTAGCTGGGGCAGATACGCAGTATTTT
15 | . | TRBJ1-1 | TRBV5-6 | . | CASSWGTYSNTEAFF | TGTGCCAGCAGCTGGGGGACTTACTCGAACACTGAAGCTTTCTTT
14 | . | TRBJ2-2 | TRBV2 | . | CAGRTGQNTGELFF | TGTGCCGGCAGGACGGGCCAGAACACCGGGGAGCTGTTTTTT
13 | TRBD1 | TRBJ1-1 | TRBV4-3 | many | CASSHPGQGKAFF | TGCGCCAGCAGCCACCCCGGACAGGGTAAAGCTTTCTTT
13 | . | TRBJ1-1 | TRBV7-9 | . | CASSFRGPTEAFF | TGTGCCAGCAGCTTCCGGGGGCCCACTGAAGCTTTCTTT
16 | TRBD1 | TRBJ1-2 | TRBV29-1 | . | CSVESGAGGLVKGYTF | TGCAGCGTTGAAAGTGGGGCAGGGGGGCTAGTTAAGGGCTACACCTTC
12 | . | TRBJ2-5 | TRBV30 | . | CAWSQAAETQYF | TGTGCCTGGAGCCAGGCGGCCGAGACCCAGTACTTC
12 | . | TRBJ1-2 | TRBV7-9 | few | CASSAGARGYTF | TGTGCCAGCAGCGCAGGGGCTCGGGGCTACACCTTC
12 | . | TRBJ2-7 | TRBV30 | . | CAWSLGGGEQYF | TGTGCCTGGAGCCTAGGGGGTGGGGAGCAGTACTTC
12 | . | TRBJ2-5 | TRBV11-2 | . | CASSLQQETQYF | TGTGCCAGCAGCTTACAGCAAGAGACCCAGTACTTC
13 | . | TRBJ1-5 | TRBV29-1 | . | CSAQQGSGQPQHF | TGCAGCGCACAACAGGGTTCTGGTCAGCCCCAGCATTTT
13 | . | TRBJ1-2 | TRBV29-1 | few | CSVEEGRAHGYTF | TGCAGCGTTGAAGAGGGCAGGGCTCATGGCTACACCTTC
13 | . | TRBJ1-1 | TRBV7-3 | once | CASSRGGGTEAFF | TGTGCCAGCAGTCGGGGAGGAGGCACTGAGGCTTTCTTT
14 | TRBD1 | TRBJ1-2 | TRBV6-6 | few | CASRRTGVENGYTF | TGTGCCAGCAGACGCACAGGGGTTGAGAATGGCTACACCTTC
12 | . | TRBJ2-5 | TRBV29-1 | . | CSAGGLGETQYF | TGCAGCGCTGGGGGATTGGGAGAGACCCAGTACTTC
14 | . | TRBJ2-7 | TRBV5-6 | . | CASSLGVQTYEQYF | TGTGCCAGCAGCTTGGGAGTCCAGACCTACGAGCAGTACTTC
13 | . | TRBJ2-4 | TRBV14 | . | CASSPRTEGIQYF | TGTGCCAGCAGCCCAAGGACGGAGGGGATTCAGTACTTC
13 | TRBD2 | TRBJ2-3 | TRBV4-1 | few | CASSQDVGSGGDF | TGCGCCAGCAGCCAAGATGTCGGCAGCGGGGGTGATTTT
16 | . | TRBJ2-1 | TRBV7-2 | . | CASTRGSSGLYNEQFF | TGTGCCAGCACCAGGGGGAGTAGCGGGCTATACAATGAGCAGTTCTTC
13 | . | TRBJ1-1 | TRBV29-1 | few | CSVAMGAGTEAFF | TGCAGCGTTGCGATGGGGGCTGGAACTGAAGCTTTCTTT
12 | . | TRBJ1-1 | TRBV30 | . | CAWDPVNTEAFF | TGTGCCTGGGATCCGGTGAACACTGAAGCTTTCTTT
13 | TRBD1 | TRBJ2-7 | TRBV27 | once | CASSWTGFEVQYF | TGTGCCAGCAGTTGGACAGGGTTCGAGGTGCAGTACTTC
15 | TRBD2 | TRBJ2-7 | TRBV9 | . | CASSFGTGGFNEQYF | TGTGCCAGCAGCTTTGGGACGGGAGGATTCAACGAGCAGTACTTC